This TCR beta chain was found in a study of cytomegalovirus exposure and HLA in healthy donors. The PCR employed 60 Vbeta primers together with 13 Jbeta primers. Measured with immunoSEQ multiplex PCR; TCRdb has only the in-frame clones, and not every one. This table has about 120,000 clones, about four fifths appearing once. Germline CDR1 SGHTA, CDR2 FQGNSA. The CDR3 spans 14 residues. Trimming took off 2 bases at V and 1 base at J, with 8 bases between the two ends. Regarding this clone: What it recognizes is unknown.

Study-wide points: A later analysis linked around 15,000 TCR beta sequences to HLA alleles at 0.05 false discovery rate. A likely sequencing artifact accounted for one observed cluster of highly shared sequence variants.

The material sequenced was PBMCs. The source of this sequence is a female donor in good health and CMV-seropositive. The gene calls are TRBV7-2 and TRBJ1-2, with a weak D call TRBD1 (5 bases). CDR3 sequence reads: CASSLSRVNYGYTF. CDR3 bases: TGTGCCAGCAGCTTATCCAGGGTTAACTATGGCTACACCTTC. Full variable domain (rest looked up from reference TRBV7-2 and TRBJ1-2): GAGVSQSPSNKVTEKGKDVELRCDPISGHTALYWYRQSLGQGLEFLIYFQGNSAPDKSGLPSDRFSAERTGGSVSTLTIQRTQQEDSAVYLCASSLSRVNYGYTFGSGTRLTVV.